The 25 T cell receptor beta chains presented below share a single source sample, sequenced in a study of tumor-infiltrating lymphocytes in localized non-small cell lung cancer. The data were produced by immunoSEQ multiplex PCR, yet TCRdb's version contains in-frame clones alone and is incomplete. The sample holds about 12,000 clones; about 75% are singletons and the top ten take about 15%. The specimen was uninvolved lung tissue not adjacent to the tumor. These receptors came from a human donor with non-small cell lung cancer.

The V and J genes are TRBV10-3 and TRBJ1-1; no firm D call. From germline, CDR1 is ENHRY and CDR2 SYGVKD. The CDR3 runs to 13 residues. V lost 2 bases to trimming and J lost 0 bases, with 4 bases between them. CDR3 nucleotide sequence: TGTGCCATCAGTGAGACTATGAACACTGAAGCTTTCTTT. Translated, it gives CAISETMNTEAFF.

This clone came up a few times. The rearrangement uses TRBV15 and TRBJ2-7; no reliable D call. Trimming cost V 1 base and J 1 base, with 8 bases left between them. CDR3 length equals 14 residues. From germline, CDR1 is LNHNV and CDR2 YYDKDF (reference sequence). CDR3 in amino acids: CATSRGKGSYEQYF. CDR3 nucleotides: TGTGCCACCAGCAGAGGTAAAGGTTCCTACGAGCAGTACTTC.

V is TRBV2 and J is TRBJ2-5; 14 bases are shared with TRBD2. The germline V gene encodes CDR1 SNHLY and CDR2 FYNNEI. This CDR3 is 18 amino acids long. V was clipped by 5 bases and J by 4 bases; unmatched bases: 12. CDR3 amino acids: CASSLPSGLAGVTETQYF. CDR3 bases: TGTGCCAGCAGTTTACCTTCGGGACTAGCGGGAGTAACAGAGACCCAGTACTTC.

This clone was recorded once. This chain connects TRBV6-6 to TRBJ1-5; D gene uncertain. The CDR3 has 12 residues. V lost 8 bases to trimming and J lost 4 bases, with 9 bases between them. The germline gives CDR1 MNHNY, CDR2 SVGAGI (reference sequence). DNA for the CDR3: TGTGCCAGCCGGGGAGCGAATCAGCCCCAGCATTTT. Encoded protein: CASRGANQPQHF.

The chain is built from TRBV25-1 and TRBJ2-3; 14 bases map to TRBD2. This CDR3 has 17 residues. CDR1 is MGHDK and CDR2 is SYGVNS in the germline V gene. Trimming took 1 base from V and 6 from J; bases not matched to a gene: 6. The CDR3 nucleotides read TGTGCCAGCAGTGAATTTGGGACTAGCGGGGGCAGGGATACGCAGTATTTT. It yields the protein CASSEFGTSGGRDTQYF.

The chain carries TRBV19 and TRBJ2-2; D is perhaps TRBD1 or TRBD2 (5 bases each). Germline loops: CDR1 LNHDA, CDR2 SQIVND (reference sequence). V lost 2 bases and J 3 bases, leaving 13 bases between the germline ends. The CDR3 has 16 residues. The CDR3 region has the DNA TGTGCCAGTAGTATACGGGCACAGGAGGACACCGGGGAGCTGTTTTTT. Encoded protein: CASSIRAQEDTGELFF. Based on the CDR3 plus reference TRBV19 and TRBJ2-2, the full variable domain is DGGITQSPKYLFRKEGQNVTLSCEQNLNHDAMYWYRQDPGQGLRLIYYSQIVNDFQKGDIAEGYSVSREKKESFPLTVTSAQKNPTAFYLCASSIRAQEDTGELFFGEGSRLTVL.

The V call is TRBV4-1, the J call TRBJ1-3; D is unresolved. Germline CDR1 is MGHRA and CDR2 is YSYEKL. The CDR3 consists of 14 residues. V shed 0 bases and J shed 3 bases, with 6 bases lying between them. In DNA form, the CDR3 reads TGCGCCAGCAGCCAAGAATTTGTTGGAAACACCATATATTTT. Its protein is CASSQEFVGNTIYF.

The chain is built from TRBV5-1 and TRBJ2-3, with TRBD2 matching 7 bases. The CDR3 runs 13 residues. Unmatched junction bases numbered 2, after V lost 4 bases and J lost 3 bases. Germline values: CDR1 SGHRS, CDR2 YFSETQ. The CDR3 here is CASSGAGTDTQYF. CDR3 in DNA: TGCGCCAGCAGCGGAGCGGGAACAGATACGCAGTATTTT.

The rearrangement uses TRBV7-2 and TRBJ1-2; D uncertain. The germline CDR1 and CDR2 sequences are SGHTA and FQGNSA. The CDR3 is made up of 17 amino acids. Trimming took off 0 bases at V and 4 bases at J, with 18 bases between the two ends. The CDR3 region is CASSLASHRGLAYGYTF. DNA for the CDR3: TGTGCCAGCAGCTTAGCGAGTCATCGGGGATTAGCCTATGGCTACACCTTC.

CDR3 sequence (DNA): TGTGCCAGCAGTCGGCAGGGGATCGGGACTAACACTGAAGCTTTCTTT. It codes for CASSRQGIGTNTEAFF. The rearrangement joins TRBV13 to TRBJ1-1, with D tentatively TRBD1 (6 bases). CDR3 length: 16 residues. Trimming removed 6 bases at V and 2 bases at J, with 19 bases between. CDR1 is PRHDT, CDR2 FYEKMQ, per germline (reference sequence).

In nucleotides, the CDR3 is TGTGCCAGCAGCCCGAACATGGCGGTTCCCGACGAGCAGTACTTC. It translates to CASSPNMAVPDEQYF. The V and J genes are TRBV13 and TRBJ2-7; D gene unclear. Deletions cut 5 bases from V and 5 bases from J, with 19 bases between. The germline V gene has CDR1 PRHDT and CDR2 FYEKMQ (reference sequence). CDR3 length: 15 amino acids.

The chain couples TRBV7-2 to TRBJ2-6; 7 bases are a match to TRBD1. CDR3 length: 18 residues. Germline lookup yields CDR1 SGHTA and CDR2 FQGNSA. J gave up 0 bases and V 5 bases, and 10 bases lay outside the gene matches. The CDR3: CASSGYRGPASGANVLTF. CDR3 DNA: TGTGCCAGCAGCGGATACAGGGGACCTGCCTCTGGGGCCAACGTCCTGACTTTC.

The chain has TRBV19 and TRBJ1-4, with 7 bases lining up with TRBD1. Germline V lookup: CDR1 LNHDA, CDR2 SQIVND (reference sequence). With 5 bases clipped from V and 7 bases from J, the junction kept 7 bases outside the gene matches. This CDR3 has 14 residues. CDR3 in amino acids: CASSRTGIIEKLFF. For the CDR3, the DNA is TGTGCCAGTAGTCGGACAGGTATAATTGAAAAACTGTTTTTT.

The chain combines TRBV5-1 with TRBJ1-1; D remains ambiguous. Per germline, CDR1 SGHRS and CDR2 YFSETQ. Trimming removed 1 base from V and 0 bases from J, with 19 bases in between. The CDR3 consists of 18 residues. Here the CDR3 reads CASSLFRTEDGMNTEAFF. DNA for the CDR3: TGCGCCAGCAGCTTGTTCCGGACGGAGGACGGTATGAACACTGAAGCTTTCTTT.

This clone has only one observation. The chain is built from TRBV30 and TRBJ1-3, with D possibly TRBD1 on 6 matching bases. The V end lost 0 bases, the J end lost 2 bases, and 14 bases lay between the germline ends. The CDR3 sequence is 16 residues long. Germline CDR1 reads GTSNPN; CDR2 reads SVGIG (reference sequence). This CDR3 reads CAWSVPQGATGNTIYF. In DNA form, the CDR3 reads TGTGCCTGGAGTGTCCCACAGGGCGCCACTGGAAACACCATATATTTT.

The rearrangement uses TRBV27 and TRBJ2-7; weak D call: TRBD2 (5 bases). The CDR3 sequence is 16 residues long. CDR1 is MNHEY, CDR2 SMNVEV, per germline (reference sequence). V lost 3 bases and J lost 1, with 16 bases in between. The CDR3 loop reads CASSFGEISGSYEQYF. The CDR3 bases are TGTGCCAGCAGTTTTGGTGAGATCAGCGGATCCTACGAGCAGTACTTC.

This clone is categorized as medium-sized. The chain recombines TRBV27 with TRBJ2-3; 7 positions agree with TRBD2. The germline V gene has CDR1 MNHEY and CDR2 SMNVEV (reference sequence). The CDR3 totals 15 residues. The V gene end was trimmed by 4 bases and the J gene end by 4 bases; junction bases not matched to a gene: 8. For the CDR3, the DNA is TGTGCCAGCAGTTCTCTAGGACTAGTGGCAGATACGCAGTATTTT. Its translation is CASSSLGLVADTQYF.

This clone was found once. V gene TRBV2 combines with J gene TRBJ2-1; D call uncertain. The CDR3 runs to 11 residues. CDR1 is SNHLY, CDR2 FYNNEI, per germline. Trimming shortened V by 7 bases and J by 0 bases, and 1 base separated the two germline ends. The CDR3 sequence: CASTSYNEQFF. The CDR3 DNA follows: TGTGCCAGCACCTCCTACAATGAGCAGTTCTTC.

This chain links TRBV5-4 with TRBJ2-1; 12 bases match TRBD2. This CDR3 contains 14 residues. Germline values: CDR1 SGHNT, CDR2 YYREEE (reference sequence). The V gene end was trimmed by 6 bases and the J gene end by 7 bases; junction bases not matched to a gene: 5. CDR3 in amino acids: CASKTSGSTNEQFF. The CDR3, as DNA: TGTGCCAGCAAGACTAGCGGGAGTACTAATGAGCAGTTCTTC.

The chain has TRBV14 and TRBJ1-1; D unresolved. This CDR3 spans 15 amino acids. CDR1 is SGHDN and CDR2 is FVKESK in the germline V gene. The germline V and J ends were trimmed by 5 bases and 2 bases, with 15 bases remaining between them. The CDR3 DNA is TGTGCCAGCAGCTTTCGGCCCCAAGGTAACACTGAAGCTTTCTTT. Translated: CASSFRPQGNTEAFF.

This clone has only one observation. This sequence joins TRBV7-9 and TRBJ1-6; D not resolved. The CDR3 is 12 residues long. The V gene lost 1 base and the J gene lost 9 bases, with 4 bases spanning the gap. The germline V gene encodes CDR1 SEHNR and CDR2 FQNEAQ (reference sequence). The CDR3 DNA reads as TGTGCCAGCAGCTTAGAGGGTTCACCCCTCCACTTT. Its protein is CASSLEGSPLHF.

The chain employs TRBV5-1 and TRBJ1-1; tentatively, D is TRBD1 (5 bases). Trimming removed 5 bases at V and 5 bases at J, with 19 bases between. The CDR3 has 15 residues. The germline V gene encodes CDR1 SGHRS and CDR2 YFSETQ. In nucleotides, the CDR3 is TGCGCCAGCAGGTCCACTAAATGGGGGGGAACTGAAGCTTTCTTT. Translating it yields CASRSTKWGGTEAFF.

This clone is a singleton in its sample. V and J are TRBV6-5 and TRBJ2-7; the D gene is possibly TRBD2 (6 bases). Germline lookup yields CDR1 MNHEY and CDR2 SVGAGI. The V and J ends lost 6 bases and 3 bases respectively, with 12 bases between them. The CDR3 totals 13 residues. The CDR3 nucleotides are TGTGCCAGCAGCCTGGGACTCGACTACGAGCAGTACTTC. Translated, it gives CASSLGLDYEQYF.

For this clone: This sample also contains other DNA sequences that code for the same CDR3. V is TRBV7-3 and J is TRBJ2-5, with TRBD2 as a possible D gene (6 bases). V was cut by 5 bases and J by 2 bases, with 12 bases left in between. Germline V gene sequence: CDR1 SGHTA, CDR2 FQGTGA. CDR3 size: 14 residues. The CDR3 DNA reads as TGTGCCAGCAGCCCGACGGGACTGCAAGAGACCCAGTACTTC. This codes for CASSPTGLQETQYF. The full variable domain, completed using reference TRBV7-3 and TRBJ2-5, is GAGVSQTPSNKVTEKGKYVELRCDPISGHTALYWYRQSLGQGPEFLIYFQGTGAADDSGLPNDRFFAVRPEGSVSTLKIQRTERGDSAVYLCASSPTGLQETQYFGPGTRLLVL.

This rearrangement joins TRBV7-9 to TRBJ1-2, with a possible D match to TRBD1 (6 bases). Germline V CDR1 and CDR2: SEHNR, FQNEAQ (reference sequence). With 0 bases removed from V and 5 bases from J, the gap between germline ends came to 10 bases. The CDR3 is made up of 14 amino acids. This CDR3 is CASSLAGGRYGYTF. The DNA for the CDR3 is TGTGCCAGCAGCTTAGCGGGGGGCAGGTATGGCTACACCTTC.